What follows are 21 T cell receptor beta chains derived from one specimen sequenced in a study of cytomegalovirus exposure and HLA in healthy donors. Use of 60 Vbeta and 13 Jbeta primers characterized the PCR. Method: immunoSEQ multiplex PCR; TCRdb's copy keeps in-frame clones and lacks some. The table has 90,000 to 150,000 clones, over 8.5% seen once; the top ten hold about 6.6%. The sequencing sample was made of PBMCs. The receptor set was obtained from a woman aged 40 to 49 in good health and CMV-seropositive.

The gene calls are TRBV7-9 and TRBJ1-3, with D possibly being TRBD1 (5 bases). CDR3 length: 16 amino acids. Trimming pared 6 bases from V and 0 bases from J, leaving 15 bases between. Germline assignment: CDR1 SEHNR and CDR2 FQNEAQ (reference sequence). CDR3 DNA sequence: TGTGCCAGCAGGGGGGGTCAGCACTTCTCTGGAAACACCATATATTTT. Translating it yields CASRGGQHFSGNTIYF.

This clone was observed a few times. This chain connects TRBV14 to TRBJ2-7; D possibly corresponds to TRBD2 (5 bases). The CDR3 contains 14 residues. V was cut by 0 bases and J by 3 bases, with 9 bases left in between. From germline, CDR1 is SGHDN and CDR2 FVKESK. The CDR3 is CASSQDIGSYEQYF. DNA for the CDR3: TGTGCCAGCAGCCAAGATATAGGGAGCTACGAGCAGTACTTC.

The rearrangement links TRBV7-9 to TRBJ2-2, with D perhaps TRBD1 (6 bases). Germline CDR1 is SEHNR and CDR2 is FQNEAQ (reference sequence). V lost 4 bases, J lost 0 bases, and 12 bases lay in between. CDR3 size: 16 residues. The CDR3 DNA follows: TGTGCCAGCAGCTCTCGGGACACGCCGAACACCGGGGAGCTGTTTTTT. Its protein product is CASSSRDTPNTGELFF.

The table lists this clone with a few counts. The V call is TRBV30, the J call TRBJ1-1; the D is unclear. This CDR3 region has 13 residues. V was cut by 5 bases and J by 5 bases, with 15 bases left in between. Germline CDR1 and CDR2: GTSNPN and SVGIG (reference sequence). The CDR3 loop is CAWVRTGVTEAFF. CDR3 DNA: TGTGCCTGGGTCAGAACCGGGGTTACTGAAGCTTTCTTT.

The chain couples TRBV29-1 to TRBJ2-7; D remains unclear. Looked up from germline, CDR1 is SQVTM and CDR2 is ANQGSEA. V lost 7 bases to trimming and J lost 2 bases, with 12 bases between them. This CDR3 region has 12 residues. For the CDR3, the DNA is TGCAGCGCCGTGGCAGAGGCCTACGAGCAGTACTTC. Its protein is CSAVAEAYEQYF.

V gene TRBV5-4 combines with J gene TRBJ1-2; no firm D call. Germline assignment: CDR1 SGHNT and CDR2 YYREEE (reference sequence). This CDR3 has 13 residues. Trimming took 0 bases from V and 4 from J, leaving 7 bases between them. The CDR3 region has the DNA TGTGCCAGCAGCTTGGGGGGAGGCTATGGCTACACCTTC. Translated: CASSLGGGYGYTF.

This clone has a handful of counts. The chain couples TRBV5-1 to TRBJ2-7; 7 positions match TRBD1. V trimming: 2 bases; J trimming: 0 bases; junction bases outside the gene matches: 2. This CDR3 comprises 14 residues. CDR1 and CDR2 (germline): SGHRS, YFSETQ. As DNA, the CDR3 is TGCGCCAGCAGCTTTACAGGGGACTCCTACGAGCAGTACTTC. It specifies CASSFTGDSYEQYF.

The J gene is TRBJ1-4, the V gene TRBV7-6; D possibly corresponds to TRBD1 (6 bases). The CDR3 extends over 14 amino acids. The V and J ends lost 2 bases and 7 bases respectively, with 11 bases between them. Per the germline V gene, CDR1 is SGHVS and CDR2 is FNYEAQ. The chain's CDR3 is CASSLRQAAEKLFF. CDR3 DNA: TGTGCCAGCAGCTTAAGACAGGCGGCTGAAAAACTGTTTTTT.

The chain uses TRBV5-1 and TRBJ1-4; D might be TRBD1 (5 bases). The V end lost 5 bases, the J end lost 0 bases, and 14 bases lay between the germline ends. Germline lookup yields CDR1 SGHRS and CDR2 YFSETQ. This CDR3 comprises 16 residues. The CDR3 is CASSYPGLATNEKLFF. DNA of the CDR3: TGCGCCAGCAGTTATCCAGGGCTTGCAACTAATGAAAAACTGTTTTTT.

The V call is TRBV18, the J call TRBJ2-3; D perhaps matches TRBD1 (8 bases). V lost 5 bases, J lost 6 bases, and 18 bases lay in between. The CDR3 length is 15 residues. The germline V gene has CDR1 KGHSH and CDR2 LQKENI. The CDR3 region has the DNA TGTGCCAGCTCATCACAGGGGGGGCCCCGGGATACGCAGTATTTT. Translation gives CASSSQGGPRDTQYF.

The rearrangement links TRBV19 to TRBJ2-7, with TRBD1 matching over 8 bases. The CDR3 spans 15 residues. The V gene end was trimmed by 3 bases and the J gene end by 3 bases; junction bases not matched to a gene: 7. The germline gives CDR1 LNHDA, CDR2 SQIVND (reference sequence). The DNA for the CDR3 is TGTGCCAGTAGTATTAAGGCAGGGGGCCTCTACGAGCAGTACTTC. This sequence encodes CASSIKAGGLYEQYF.

The gene calls are TRBV10-1 and TRBJ2-7; 7 bases fit TRBD1. Germline values: CDR1 WNHNN, CDR2 SYGVQD (reference sequence). The CDR3 sequence is 14 residues long. The V gene end was trimmed by 2 bases and the J gene end by 4 bases; junction bases not matched to a gene: 5. CDR3 protein: CASSEDRAGYEQYF. The CDR3 DNA is TGCGCCAGCAGTGAGGACAGGGCAGGATACGAGCAGTACTTC.

This chain joins TRBV7-8 and TRBJ2-7; TRBD2 aligns across 7 bases. The trim removed 1 base at V and 0 bases at J, leaving 3 bases unmatched. The CDR3 covers 15 residues. Per germline, CDR1 SGHVS and CDR2 FQNEAQ. CDR3 residues: CASSLGGGDSYEQYF. In nucleotides, the CDR3 is TGTGCCAGCAGCTTAGGCGGGGGAGACTCCTACGAGCAGTACTTC.

V is TRBV5-4 and J is TRBJ1-1; TRBD1 aligns across 8 bases. From germline, CDR1 is SGHNT and CDR2 YYREEE (reference sequence). The CDR3 is made up of 15 amino acids. The V and J ends lost 3 bases and 4 bases, in that order; junction bases with no gene match: 8. The CDR3 sequence is CASSYLGQGGTEAFF. DNA of the CDR3: TGTGCCAGCAGCTACCTTGGACAGGGCGGCACTGAAGCTTTCTTT. The whole variable domain, filled in from reference TRBV5-4 and TRBJ1-1, reads ETGVTQSPTHLIKTRGQQVTLRCSSQSGHNTVSWYQQALGQGPQFIFQYYREEENGRGNFPPRFSGLQFPNYSSELNVNALELDDSALYLCASSYLGQGGTEAFFGQGTRLTVV.

This clone was seen a few times. The chain combines TRBV5-1 with TRBJ1-1; D is ambiguous. The CDR3 loop spans 15 amino acids. In germline, CDR1 is SGHRS, CDR2 YFSETQ. The V end was cut by 0 bases, the J end by 1 base, with 10 bases between. The DNA for the CDR3 is TGCGCCAGCAGCTTGGGAGGTGTTGGGAACACTGAAGCTTTCTTT. This encodes CASSLGGVGNTEAFF.

The gene calls are TRBV30 and TRBJ2-7; 9 nucleotides align to TRBD1. CDR1 and CDR2 (germline): GTSNPN, SVGIG (reference sequence). CDR3 length: 14 amino acids. Trimming cost V 1 base and J 9 bases; bases outside gene matches: 10. CDR3 sequence reads: CAWSAGGQGLGQYF. The CDR3 DNA reads as TGTGCCTGGAGTGCGGGTGGACAGGGGCTCGGGCAGTACTTC.

In regard to this clone: At one end the junction does not follow the germline gene, possibly because of a read error. V usage is TRBV5-5 and J usage is TRBJ2-7; D gene unclear. This CDR3 region has 11 residues. Looked up from germline, CDR1 is SGHKS and CDR2 is YYEKEE (reference sequence). The CDR3 loop is CASSENYGQYF. CDR3 nucleotides: TGTGCCAGCAGTGAAAACTACGGGCAGTACTTC.

Only a few counts were recorded for this clone. The chain couples TRBV7-9 to TRBJ1-1, with D perhaps matching TRBD1 (5 bases). The CDR3 covers 14 residues. Germline CDR1 reads SEHNR; CDR2 reads FQNEAQ (reference sequence). Trimming pared 5 bases from V and 4 bases from J, leaving 14 bases between. The CDR3 protein is CASSQLGGVTEAFF. As DNA, the CDR3 is TGTGCCAGCAGCCAACTGGGGGGGGTCACTGAAGCTTTCTTT.

The sample holds a few counts of this clone. Other DNA sequences in the same sample also yield this CDR3. This chain links TRBV13 with TRBJ1-2; D unclear. V dropped 0 bases and J dropped 2 bases, with 4 bases sitting between them. Per the germline V gene, CDR1 is PRHDT and CDR2 is FYEKMQ (reference sequence). This CDR3 has 13 residues. The CDR3 here is CASSLGQNYGYTF. The CDR3 DNA sequence: TGTGCCAGCAGCTTAGGACAGAACTATGGCTACACCTTC.

V usage is TRBV5-4 and J usage is TRBJ1-4, with TRBD1 matching 7 bases. The CDR3 contains 16 residues. The J segment lost 4 bases and the V segment lost 4 bases, leaving 10 bases of the junction unmatched. Germline V lookup: CDR1 SGHNT, CDR2 YYREEE (reference sequence). CDR3 sequence: CASSTGGQTLNEKLFF. CDR3 nucleotides: TGTGCCAGCAGCACCGGGGGACAGACACTTAATGAAAAACTGTTTTTT.

The gene calls are TRBV7-2 and TRBJ2-2; 10 bases are shared with TRBD2. Germline V gene sequence: CDR1 SGHTA, CDR2 FQGNSA. J lost 6 bases, V lost 6 bases, and 7 bases had no gene match. This CDR3 spans 15 amino acids. CDR3 protein: CASRLASGGPGELFF. The CDR3 DNA follows: TGTGCCAGCAGGCTCGCTAGCGGGGGTCCCGGGGAGCTGTTTTTT. Together with reference TRBV7-2 and TRBJ2-2, the CDR3 gives the full variable domain: GAGVSQSPSNKVTEKGKDVELRCDPISGHTALYWYRQSLGQGLEFLIYFQGNSAPDKSGLPSDRFSAERTGGSVSTLTIQRTQQEDSAVYLCASRLASGGPGELFFGEGSRLTVL.